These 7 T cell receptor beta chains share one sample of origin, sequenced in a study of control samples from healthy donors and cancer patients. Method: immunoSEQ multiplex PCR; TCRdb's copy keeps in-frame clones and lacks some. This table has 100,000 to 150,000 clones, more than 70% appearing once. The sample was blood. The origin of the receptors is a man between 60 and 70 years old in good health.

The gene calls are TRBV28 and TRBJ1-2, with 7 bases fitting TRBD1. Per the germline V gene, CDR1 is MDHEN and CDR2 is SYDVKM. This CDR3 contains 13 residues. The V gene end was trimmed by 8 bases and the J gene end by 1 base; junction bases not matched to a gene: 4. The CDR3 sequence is CASRDSRNYGYTF. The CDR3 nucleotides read TGTGCCAGCCGGGACAGCCGTAACTATGGCTACACCTTC.

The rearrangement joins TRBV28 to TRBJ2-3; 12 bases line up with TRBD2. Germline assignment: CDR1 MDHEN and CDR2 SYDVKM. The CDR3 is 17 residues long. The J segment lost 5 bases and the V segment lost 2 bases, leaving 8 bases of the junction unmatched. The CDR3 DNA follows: TGTGCCAGCAGTTTAGGGCTAGCGGGGGGGCCTCAAGATACGCAGTATTTT. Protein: CASSLGLAGGPQDTQYF.

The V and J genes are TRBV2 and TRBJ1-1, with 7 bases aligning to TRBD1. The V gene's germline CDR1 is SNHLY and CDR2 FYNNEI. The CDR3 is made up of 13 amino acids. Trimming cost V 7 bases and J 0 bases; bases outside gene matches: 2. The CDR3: CASNGQVNTEAFF. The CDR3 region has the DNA TGTGCCAGCAATGGACAGGTGAACACTGAAGCTTTCTTT.

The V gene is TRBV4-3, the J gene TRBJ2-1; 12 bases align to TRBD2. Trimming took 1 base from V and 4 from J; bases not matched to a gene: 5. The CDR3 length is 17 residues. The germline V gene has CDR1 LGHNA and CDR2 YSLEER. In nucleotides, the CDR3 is TGCGCCAGCAGCCAAGGGCTTACTAGCGGGGGGTACAATGAGCAGTTCTTC. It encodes CASSQGLTSGGYNEQFF.

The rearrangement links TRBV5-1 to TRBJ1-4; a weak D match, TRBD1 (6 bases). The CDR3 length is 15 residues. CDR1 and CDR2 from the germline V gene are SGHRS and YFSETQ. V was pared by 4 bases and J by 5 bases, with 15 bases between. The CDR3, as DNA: TGCGCCAGCAGCCCTTCAGGGGCTACCAATGAAAAACTGTTTTTT. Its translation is CASSPSGATNEKLFF.

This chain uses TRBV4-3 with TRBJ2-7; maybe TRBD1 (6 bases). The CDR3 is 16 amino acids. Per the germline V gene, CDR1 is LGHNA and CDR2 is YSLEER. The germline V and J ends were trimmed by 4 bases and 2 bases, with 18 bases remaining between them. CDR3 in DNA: TGCGCCAGCAGCCCCAAAGCCGGGACACTGACCTACGAGCAGTACTTC. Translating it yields CASSPKAGTLTYEQYF.

CDR3 protein: CASRVPGRGDYGYTF. In DNA, the CDR3 is TGTGCCAGCAGGGTACCGGGACGAGGGGACTATGGCTACACCTTC. The chain has TRBV27 and TRBJ1-2, with a possible D match to TRBD1 (5 bases). V lost 6 bases and J lost 3, with 17 bases in between. Germline V gene lookup returns CDR1 MNHEY and CDR2 SMNVEV (reference sequence). The CDR3 sequence is 15 residues long.